These 8 T cell receptor beta chains came from one sample sequenced in a study of cytomegalovirus exposure and HLA in healthy donors. The PCR was carried out with 60 Vbeta primers and 13 Jbeta primers. The protocol was immunoSEQ multiplex PCR, while the TCRdb copy is restricted to in-frame clones and leaves out a portion. Among 60,000 to 80,000 clones, about 72% were seen once, and the ten largest hold 3%. Specimen: PBMCs. Receptors originate from a girl aged 5 to 17 in good health and CMV-seropositive.

This chain uses TRBV9 with TRBJ2-5; D might be TRBD1 (6 bases). Germline lookup yields CDR1 SGDLS and CDR2 YYNGEE. CDR3 size: 14 residues. V lost 4 bases, J lost 5 bases, and 15 bases lay in between. The CDR3 region is CASSNRDTVETQYF. CDR3 coding DNA: TGTGCCAGCAGCAACCGGGACACGGTGGAGACCCAGTACTTC.

This chain links TRBV28 with TRBJ2-1; TRBD1 matches 7 bases. V shed 0 bases, J shed 13 bases, and the junction held 3 bases outside the gene matches. From germline, CDR1 is MDHEN and CDR2 SYDVKM. CDR3 length: 12 residues. CDR3 region: CASSLWTGYQFF. The CDR3 DNA sequence: TGTGCCAGCAGTTTATGGACAGGGTACCAGTTCTTC.

This clone was found once. This chain joins TRBV4-1 and TRBJ2-5, with D unclear. The CDR3 length is 15 residues. Trimming pared 0 bases from V and 4 bases from J, leaving 12 bases between. The germline CDR1 and CDR2 sequences are MGHRA and YSYEKL. This CDR3 reads CASSQDRGSGETQYF. As DNA, the CDR3 is TGCGCCAGCAGCCAAGATCGCGGTTCGGGAGAGACCCAGTACTTC.

This rearrangement joins TRBV29-1 to TRBJ2-7; 8 nucleotides align to TRBD1. Germline CDR1 reads SQVTM; CDR2 reads ANQGSEA. The CDR3 is 13 amino acids. The V segment lost 4 bases and the J segment 6 bases; nucleotides outside the gene matches: 8. The CDR3 region has the DNA TGCAGCGTTGGGCGACAGGGGACAGGCGAGCAGTACTTC. This encodes CSVGRQGTGEQYF.

V and J are TRBV5-1 and TRBJ1-2; D is undetermined. The V end was cut by 3 bases, the J end by 8 bases, with 8 bases between. CDR1 SGHRS and CDR2 YFSETQ come from the germline V gene. There are 11 residues in the CDR3. The CDR3 sequence is CASSSSGGYTF. The CDR3 DNA is TGCGCCAGCAGCTCCTCGGGGGGCTACACCTTC.

V gene TRBV6-1 combines with J gene TRBJ2-3; weak D call: TRBD1 (6 bases). CDR1 and CDR2 (germline): MNHNS, SASEGT. Between the trimmed V and J ends, which lost 7 bases and 5 bases, there was a span of 19 bases. CDR3 length: 15 residues. CDR3 sequence (DNA): TGTGCCAGCATACCTTCACTAAACAGGGTAGATACGCAGTATTTT. Amino acid sequence: CASIPSLNRVDTQYF.

J is TRBJ2-5 and V is TRBV30; TRBD2 is a possible D gene (6 bases). Germline CDR1 is GTSNPN and CDR2 is SVGIG (reference sequence). The CDR3 spans 16 residues. V was trimmed by 0 bases and J by 5 bases, leaving 19 bases between them. The CDR3 loop is CAWSVRGGLGGETQYF. CDR3 nucleotide sequence: TGTGCCTGGAGTGTACGAGGAGGGCTTGGAGGGGAGACCCAGTACTTC.

The chain couples TRBV9 to TRBJ1-2, with a tentative D call TRBD1 (6 bases). The CDR3 contains 14 residues. The germline gives CDR1 SGDLS, CDR2 YYNGEE. Trimming left V 4 bases short and J 9 bases short, with 19 bases between. The CDR3 here is CASSPRTAELSYTF. Here the CDR3 DNA reads TGTGCCAGCAGCCCGCGGACAGCCGAGTTGAGCTACACCTTC.